This TCR beta chain was captured in a study of blood T cell repertoires in COVID-19. About the study: Material from acute and convalescent COVID-19 was sourced from the United States, Italy and Spain. PBMCs, B-cell-depleted T cells, or T cells were the source of the cDNA or gDNA that made up the material.

In the authors' workflow: Reference gene primer amplification gave estimated nucleated cell counts. Assay used: immunoSEQ multiplex PCR; TCRdb lists only in-frame clones, some missing. V and J calls and clone size are those listed in that table; D and trimming were worked out from the DNA. The sample lists about 110,000 clones; 72% were seen once. The TCR was taken from a woman aged 55-70 years with acute or convalescent COVID-19. The source material was peripheral blood.

This CDR3 is CASSTGQIIYGYTF. The CDR3 DNA is TGTGCCAGCAGTACCGGACAGATCATCTATGGCTACACCTTC. The chain combines TRBV2 with TRBJ1-2, with D perhaps matching TRBD1 (6 bases). V was shortened by 5 bases and J by 4 bases, with 14 bases between the two germline ends. CDR1 is SNHLY, CDR2 FYNNEI, per germline. The CDR3 loop spans 14 amino acids.